This TCR beta chain is drawn from a study of resident and recirculating memory T cells in vitiligo. About the study: Samples were epidermis from two lesional and two nonlesional sites, plus PBMCs.

The data were produced by immunoSEQ multiplex PCR, yet TCRdb's version contains in-frame clones alone and is incomplete. Of 40,000 to 50,000 clones listed, 85% to 95% are singletons. V trimming: 1 base; J trimming: 5 bases; junction bases outside the gene matches: 13. The CDR3 has 17 amino acids. In germline, CDR1 is SEHNR, CDR2 FQNEAQ (reference sequence). Sequenced input: blood. The origin of this receptor is a male donor with vitiligo. This chain uses TRBV7-9 with TRBJ1-1, with 7 bases lining up with TRBD1. CDR3 loop: CASSLVVTGRLSTEAFF. The CDR3 bases are TGTGCCAGCAGCTTAGTTGTGACAGGGAGGTTAAGTACTGAAGCTTTCTTT.